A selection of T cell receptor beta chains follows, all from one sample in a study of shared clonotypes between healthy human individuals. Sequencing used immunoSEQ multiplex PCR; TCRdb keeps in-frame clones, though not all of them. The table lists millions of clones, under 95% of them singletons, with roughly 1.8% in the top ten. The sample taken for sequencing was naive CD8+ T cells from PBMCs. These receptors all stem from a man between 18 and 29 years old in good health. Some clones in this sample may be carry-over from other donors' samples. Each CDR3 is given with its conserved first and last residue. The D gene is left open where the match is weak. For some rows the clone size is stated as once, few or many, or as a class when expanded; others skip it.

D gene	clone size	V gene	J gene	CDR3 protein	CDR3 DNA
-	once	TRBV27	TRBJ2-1	CASIGFPYNEQFF	TGTGCCAGCATCGGGTTTCCCTACAATGAGCAGTTCTTC
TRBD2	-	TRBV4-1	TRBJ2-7	CASSLRTSSVYEQYF	TGCGCCAGCAGCCTCCGGACTAGCTCCGTCTACGAGCAGTACTTC
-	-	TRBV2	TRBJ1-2	CASRTGWTVATYGYTF	TGTGCCAGCAGGACCGGATGGACGGTTGCTACTTATGGCTACACCTTC
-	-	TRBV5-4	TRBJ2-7	CASSLRVLWDRDYEQYF	TGTGCCAGCAGCTTGCGTGTTTTATGGGACCGAGACTACGAGCAGTACTTC
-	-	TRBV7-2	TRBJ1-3	CASSPHWGSGNTIYF	TGTGCCAGCAGCCCCCATTGGGGCTCTGGAAACACCATATATTTT
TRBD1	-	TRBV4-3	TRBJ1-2	CASSQRLRTGWTNYGYTF	TGCGCCAGCAGCCAGAGATTGCGGACAGGGTGGACTAACTATGGCTACACCTTC
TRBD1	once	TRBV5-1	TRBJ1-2	CASTGTVSDNYGYTF	TGCGCCAGTACAGGGACAGTCTCCGATAACTATGGCTACACCTTC
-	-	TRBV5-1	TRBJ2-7	CASSPDPDSYEQYF	TGCGCCAGCAGCCCGGACCCCGACTCCTACGAGCAGTACTTC
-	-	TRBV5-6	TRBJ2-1	CASSLRFQRSSYNEQFF	TGTGCCAGCAGCTTGAGGTTCCAGCGGAGCTCCTACAATGAGCAGTTCTTC
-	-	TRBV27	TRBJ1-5	CASSFRGSNQPQHF	TGTGCCAGCAGTTTCAGGGGAAGCAATCAGCCCCAGCATTTT
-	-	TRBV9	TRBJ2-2	CASSVAGPANTGELFF	TGTGCCAGCAGCGTAGCGGGTCCCGCGAACACCGGGGAGCTGTTTTTT
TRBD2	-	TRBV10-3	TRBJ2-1	CAISQVLANLYNEQFF	TGTGCCATCAGCCAAGTACTAGCGAACCTATACAATGAGCAGTTCTTC
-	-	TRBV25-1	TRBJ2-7	CASSPGYEQYF	TGTGCCAGCTCCCCGGGCTACGAGCAGTACTTC
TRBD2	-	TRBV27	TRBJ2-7	CASSLSPGTRRYEQYF	TGTGCCAGCAGTTTATCTCCCGGGACTAGGCGTTACGAGCAGTACTTC
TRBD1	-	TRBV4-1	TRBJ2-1	CASSQTAVTGVAYNEQFF	TGCGCCAGCAGCCAGACCGCCGTGACAGGGGTCGCCTACAATGAGCAGTTCTTC
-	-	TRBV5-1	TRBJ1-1	CASSLVIGIDRNTEAFF	TGCGCCAGCAGCTTAGTGATCGGGATCGACAGGAACACTGAAGCTTTCTTT
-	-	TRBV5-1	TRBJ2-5	CASSLPEIQETQYF	TGCGCCAGCAGCTTGCCGGAGATCCAAGAGACCCAGTACTTC
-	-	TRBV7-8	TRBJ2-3	CASSILATTDTQYF	TGTGCCAGCAGCATCCTAGCGACCACAGATACGCAGTATTTT
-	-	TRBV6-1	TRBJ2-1	CASSEKDSYNEQFF	TGTGCCAGCAGTGAAAAGGACAGCTACAATGAGCAGTTCTTC
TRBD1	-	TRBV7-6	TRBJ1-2	CASSIKPGQGGNGYTF	TGTGCCAGCAGCATTAAGCCGGGACAGGGAGGGAATGGCTACACCTTC
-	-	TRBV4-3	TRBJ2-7	CASSQAGRSYEQYF	TGCGCCAGCAGCCAAGCCGGACGATCCTACGAGCAGTACTTC
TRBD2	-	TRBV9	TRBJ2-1	CASSWGWLAGRRNEQFF	TGTGCCAGCAGCTGGGGGTGGCTAGCGGGTAGAAGGAATGAGCAGTTCTTC
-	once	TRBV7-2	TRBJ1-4	CASSLGEEEKLFF	TGTGCCAGCAGCCTCGGGGAGGAGGAAAAACTGTTTTTT
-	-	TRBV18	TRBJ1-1	CASSPRTVNTEAFF	TGTGCCAGCTCACCCCGGACAGTGAACACTGAAGCTTTCTTT
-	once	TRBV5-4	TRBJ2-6	CASSLGSGANVLTF	TGTGCCAGCAGCTTGGGATCCGGGGCCAACGTCCTGACTTTC
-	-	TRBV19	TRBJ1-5	CASSRKGGNQPQHF	TGTGCCAGTAGTAGAAAGGGGGGCAATCAGCCCCAGCATTTT
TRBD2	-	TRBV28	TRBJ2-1	CASSLSSGRVSDEQFF	TGTGCCAGCAGTTTATCTTCCGGGAGGGTTTCGGATGAGCAGTTCTTC
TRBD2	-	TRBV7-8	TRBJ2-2	CASSPGLAGGIRTGELFF	TGTGCCAGCAGCCCGGGACTAGCGGGAGGGATCAGGACCGGGGAGCTGTTTTTT
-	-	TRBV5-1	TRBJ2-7	CASSLAISGVYEQYF	TGCGCCAGCAGCTTGGCGATTAGCGGTGTCTACGAGCAGTACTTC
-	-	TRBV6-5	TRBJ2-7	CASSYGQSDEQYF	TGTGCCAGCAGTTACGGGCAGTCGGACGAGCAGTACTTC
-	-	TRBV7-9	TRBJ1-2	CASSLAGTLSGYTF	TGTGCCAGCAGCTTAGCGGGGACCCTTAGTGGCTACACCTTC
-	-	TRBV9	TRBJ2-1	CASSVGYNEQFF	TGTGCCAGCAGCGTCGGTTACAATGAGCAGTTCTTC
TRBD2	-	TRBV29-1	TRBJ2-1	CSVDPGLAGGGPYNEQFF	TGCAGCGTTGACCCAGGACTAGCGGGAGGGGGCCCCTACAATGAGCAGTTCTTC
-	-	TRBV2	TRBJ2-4	CASRNFTIAKNIQYF	TGTGCCAGCAGAAACTTCACCATAGCCAAAAACATTCAGTACTTC
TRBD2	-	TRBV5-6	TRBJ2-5	CASSLAVERETRETQYF	TGTGCCAGCAGCTTGGCCGTAGAGCGGGAGACGCGGGAGACCCAGTACTTC
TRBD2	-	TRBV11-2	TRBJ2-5	CAATHGGEETQYF	TGTGCAGCTACACACGGGGGGGAAGAGACCCAGTACTTC
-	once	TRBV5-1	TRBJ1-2	CASSLLRPPEAYGYTF	TGCGCCAGCAGCTTGTTGAGGCCCCCCGAGGCCTATGGCTACACCTTC
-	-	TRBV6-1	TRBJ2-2	CASSKDYWDGELFF	TGTGCCAGCAGTAAGGACTATTGGGACGGGGAGCTGTTTTTT
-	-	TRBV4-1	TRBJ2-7	CASSQEEQGNEQYF	TGCGCCAGCAGCCAAGAAGAACAGGGAAACGAGCAGTACTTC
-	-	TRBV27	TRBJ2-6	CASSKGQGSGANVLTF	TGTGCCAGCAGTAAAGGCCAGGGATCTGGGGCCAACGTCCTGACTTTC